This TCR beta chain was sequenced for a study of cytomegalovirus exposure and HLA in healthy donors. The study's findings and limits: The authors considered a cluster of highly shared sequence variants likely to be a sequencing artifact. Reports state that TCR beta sequences accurately predicted most subjects' HLA-A and HLA-B alleles. Rarity characterized most TCR sequences, yet some public TCRs appeared in many donors.

Worth noting for this clone: Its antigen is still unknown.

V lost 3 bases, J lost 2 bases, and 15 bases lay in between. The CDR3 is made up of 16 amino acids. Germline V gives CDR1 SGHVS, CDR2 FQNEAQ. PCR used 60 Vbeta primers and 13 Jbeta primers. Libraries were prepared by immunoSEQ multiplex PCR; TCRdb keeps only in-frame clonotypes and omits some of them. The sample carries some 150,000 clones, around 75% recorded once. The source material was PBMCs. The chain carries TRBV7-8 and TRBJ2-3; a weak D match, TRBD2 (7 bases). This TCR came from a woman in her 30s in good health and CMV-seronegative. Written as DNA, the CDR3 is TGTGCCAGCAGCTTCAGAAGAGGGGGGGTCACAGATACGCAGTATTTT. It encodes CASSFRRGGVTDTQYF.